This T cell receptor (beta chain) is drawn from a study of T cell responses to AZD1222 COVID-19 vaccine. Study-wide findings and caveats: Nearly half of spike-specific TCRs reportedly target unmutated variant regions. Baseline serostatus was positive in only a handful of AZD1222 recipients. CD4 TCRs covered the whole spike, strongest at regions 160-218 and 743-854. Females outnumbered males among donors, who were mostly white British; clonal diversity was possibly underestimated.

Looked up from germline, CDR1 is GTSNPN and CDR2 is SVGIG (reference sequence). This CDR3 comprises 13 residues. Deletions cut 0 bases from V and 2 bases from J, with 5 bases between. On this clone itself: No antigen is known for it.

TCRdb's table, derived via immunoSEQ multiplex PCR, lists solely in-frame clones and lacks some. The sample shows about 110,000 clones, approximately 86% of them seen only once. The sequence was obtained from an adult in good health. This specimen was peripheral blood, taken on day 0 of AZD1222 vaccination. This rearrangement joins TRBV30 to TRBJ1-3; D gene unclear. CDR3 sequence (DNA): TGTGCCTGGAGTGTAATAGCTGGAAACACCATATATTTT. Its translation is CAWSVIAGNTIYF.